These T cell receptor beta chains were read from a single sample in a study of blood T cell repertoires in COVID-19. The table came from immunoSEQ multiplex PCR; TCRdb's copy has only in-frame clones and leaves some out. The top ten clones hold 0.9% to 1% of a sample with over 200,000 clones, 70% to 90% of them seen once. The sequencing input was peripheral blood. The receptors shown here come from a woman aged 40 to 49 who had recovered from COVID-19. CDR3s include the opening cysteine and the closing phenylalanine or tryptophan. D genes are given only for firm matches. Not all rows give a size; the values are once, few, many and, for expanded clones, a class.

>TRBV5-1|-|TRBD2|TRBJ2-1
TGCGCCAGCAGCTTGGCTGGGACTAGCGCGGATGAGCAGTTCTTC
CASSLAGTSADEQFF
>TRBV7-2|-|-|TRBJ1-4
TGTGCCAGCAGCCCCGGGTCCGCCGATCTTAGGGAAAAACTGTTTTTT
CASSPGSADLREKLFF
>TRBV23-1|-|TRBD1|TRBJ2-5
TGCGACCAGCCCCTTAGGTGGACAGGGCCGTCGGAGACCCAGTACTTC
CDQPLRWTGPSETQYF
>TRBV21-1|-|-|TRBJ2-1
TGTGCCAGCAGCGAGACCAGGCTAGCTAGCAATGAGCAGTTCTTC
CASSETRLASNEQFF
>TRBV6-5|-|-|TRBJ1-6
TGTGCCAGCAGTCCCCCGGGCAGGGTTTCTTCACCCCTCCACTTT
CASSPPGRVSSPLHF
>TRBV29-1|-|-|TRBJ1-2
TGCAGCGTTGACCGGGGGGGTAGGGGTGGCTACACCTTC
CSVDRGGRGGYTF
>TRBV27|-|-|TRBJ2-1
TGTGCCAGCAGTTTAGGGCTGCCTTCCTACAATGAGCAGTTCTTC
CASSLGLPSYNEQFF
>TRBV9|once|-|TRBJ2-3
TGTGCCAGCAGCCCAACCGGGGGATACACAGATACGCAGTATTTT
CASSPTGGYTDTQYF
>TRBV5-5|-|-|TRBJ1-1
TGTGCCAGCAGCGCGGGCCTTCTGAACACTGAAGCTTTCTTT
CASSAGLLNTEAFF
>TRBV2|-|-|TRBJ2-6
TGTGCCAGCAGTGAAAGGTCGGGTGGGGCCAACGTCCTGACTTTC
CASSERSGGANVLTF
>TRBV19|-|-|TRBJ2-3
TGTGCCAGTAGTATTGGGGGGACCCGAGCGGCGGATACGCAGTATTTT
CASSIGGTRAADTQYF
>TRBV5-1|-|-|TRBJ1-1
TGCGCCAGCAGCAACCTTCAGGGCATGAACACTGAAGCTTTCTTT
CASSNLQGMNTEAFF
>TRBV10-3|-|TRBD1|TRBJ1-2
TGTGCCATCAGCCCATCCCGGGACAGGGGGGACTATGGCTACACCTTC
CAISPSRDRGDYGYTF
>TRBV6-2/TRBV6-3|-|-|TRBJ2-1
TGTGCCAGCAGTTATAGTGTTGCGTCTAGCGCCCACAATGAGCAGTTCTTC
CASSYSVASSAHNEQFF
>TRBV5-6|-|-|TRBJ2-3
TGTGCCAGCAGCTTGGACGGACTCACAGATACGCAGTATTTT
CASSLDGLTDTQYF
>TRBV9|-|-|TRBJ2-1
TGTGCCAGCAGCGTAGCAGGTGCTACCTACAATGAGCAGTTCTTC
CASSVAGATYNEQFF
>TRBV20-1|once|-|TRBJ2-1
TGCAGCGCTCCTCTTAATGAGCAGTTCTTC
CSAPLNEQFF
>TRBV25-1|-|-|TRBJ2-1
TGTGCCAGCAGTGAATTCCGTGGAGCCGGGGGTGAGCAGTTCTTC
CASSEFRGAGGEQFF
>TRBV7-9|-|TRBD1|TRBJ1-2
TGTGCCAGCAGCTCCACAGTCCGGGACAGGACCCACTATGGCTACACCTTC
CASSSTVRDRTHYGYTF
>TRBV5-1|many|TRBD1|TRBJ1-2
TGCGCCAGCAGCTTGGGGGACAGCCTCTATGGCTACACCTTC
CASSLGDSLYGYTF
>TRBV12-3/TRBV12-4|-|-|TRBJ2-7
TGTGCCAGCAGCTCGGGTCTGCTTGAGCAGTACTTC
CASSSGLLEQYF
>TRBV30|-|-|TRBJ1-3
TGTGCCGGGAGCAAATCTGGAAACACCATATATTTT
CAGSKSGNTIYF
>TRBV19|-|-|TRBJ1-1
TGTGCCAGTAGTCCCCCGGGGGGGAACACTGAAGCTTTCTTT
CASSPPGGNTEAFF
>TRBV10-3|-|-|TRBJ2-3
TGTGCCATCAGTGAGGTGAGGGGGGATACGCAGTATTTT
CAISEVRGDTQYF
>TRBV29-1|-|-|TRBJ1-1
TGCAGCGCCGGACAGACGAACACTGAAGCTTTCTTT
CSAGQTNTEAFF
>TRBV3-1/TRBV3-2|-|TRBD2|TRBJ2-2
TGTGCCAGCAGCCACCCCATGGGACTAGCGGGAGGGCCGAACACCGGGGAGCTGTTTTTT
CASSHPMGLAGGPNTGELFF
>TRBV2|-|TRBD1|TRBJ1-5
TGTGCCAGCAGTTGGGGGACAGGGTTGGGCAATCAGCCCCAGCATTTT
CASSWGTGLGNQPQHF
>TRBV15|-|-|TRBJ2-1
TGTGCCACCCGGGAGAAGGGCCTACGGGAGCAGTTCTTC
CATREKGLREQFF
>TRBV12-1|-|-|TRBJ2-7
TGTGCCAGCAGCCCGGGGGGGACAGGGCCGTTTGAGCAGTACTTC
CASSPGGTGPFEQYF
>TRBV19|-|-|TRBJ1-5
TGTGCCAGTATGGAGGGGATGAGGAGTCAGCCCCAGCATTTT
CASMEGMRSQPQHF
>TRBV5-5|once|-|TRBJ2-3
TGTGCCAGCAGCCAACCGGGGAGCACAGATACGCAGTATTTT
CASSQPGSTDTQYF
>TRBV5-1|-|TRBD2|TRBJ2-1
TGCGCCAGCCGGACCGGGACTAGGGCTAATGAGCAGTTCTTC
CASRTGTRANEQFF
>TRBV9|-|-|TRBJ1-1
TGTGCCAGCAGCGTGGGGGCTAGGGACACTGAAGCTTTCTTT
CASSVGARDTEAFF
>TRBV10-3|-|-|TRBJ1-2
TGTGCCATCAATGGGGGGGACTATGGCTACACCTTC
CAINGGDYGYTF
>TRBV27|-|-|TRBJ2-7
TGTGCCAGCAGTCCGGAGGGGGCGAACGTCGACGAGCAGTACTTC
CASSPEGANVDEQYF
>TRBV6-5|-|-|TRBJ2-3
TGTGCCAGCAGGCGGCCCAACACAGATACGCAGTATTTT
CASRRPNTDTQYF
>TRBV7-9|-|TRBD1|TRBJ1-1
TGTGCCGGAAGGACAGGGGTGAACACTGAAGCTTTCTTT
CAGRTGVNTEAFF
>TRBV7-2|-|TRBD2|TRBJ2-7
TGTGCCAGCAGCTTGTGGACGGGGGGGCAGTACTTC
CASSLWTGGQYF
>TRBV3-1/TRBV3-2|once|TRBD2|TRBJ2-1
TGTGCCAGCAGCCAAGATGGGGGTAGCGGGAGGGAGTTCTTC
CASSQDGGSGREFF
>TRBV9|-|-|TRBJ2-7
TGTGCCAGCAGCGCCGGGAACACCTACGAGCAGTACTTC
CASSAGNTYEQYF
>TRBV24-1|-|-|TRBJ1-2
TGTGCCACCAGTGATCCGACGACAGGTTTCTATGGCTACACCTTC
CATSDPTTGFYGYTF
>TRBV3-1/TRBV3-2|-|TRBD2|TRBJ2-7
TGTGCCAGCAGCCACCCCGGACTAGCGGGATCCCCCTACGAGCAGTACTTC
CASSHPGLAGSPYEQYF
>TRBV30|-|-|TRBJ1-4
TGTGCCTGGAGCCGGGGGGTTACCGATGAAAAACTGTTTTTT
CAWSRGVTDEKLFF
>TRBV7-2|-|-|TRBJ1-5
TGTGCCAGCAGCCCCCGTGGGCAGGGTGTAGGTCAGCCCCAGCATTTT
CASSPRGQGVGQPQHF
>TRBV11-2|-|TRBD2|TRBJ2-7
TGTGCCAGCAGCTTAGGGGGGGGTCTTTCCCCCTACGAGCAGTACTTC
CASSLGGGLSPYEQYF
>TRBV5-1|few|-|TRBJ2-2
TGCGCCAGCAGCTTGGGCTTGCGGGGACGTGGCACCGGGGAGCTGTTTTTT
CASSLGLRGRGTGELFF
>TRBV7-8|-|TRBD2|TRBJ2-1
TGTGCCAGCAGCCGTAGCGGGAGTAGGTACAATGAGCAGTTCTTC
CASSRSGSRYNEQFF
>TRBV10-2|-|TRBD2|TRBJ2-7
TGCGCCACGACTAGCGGGAGGGGGCGGGAGCAGTACTTC
CATTSGRGREQYF
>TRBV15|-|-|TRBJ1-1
TGTGCCACCAGCCCCCCGGCGGGGCCAGAAGCTTTCTTT
CATSPPAGPEAFF
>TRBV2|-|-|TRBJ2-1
TGTGCCAGCCGCACGGACGGACAGAGCTCCTACAATGAGCAGTTCTTC
CASRTDGQSSYNEQFF